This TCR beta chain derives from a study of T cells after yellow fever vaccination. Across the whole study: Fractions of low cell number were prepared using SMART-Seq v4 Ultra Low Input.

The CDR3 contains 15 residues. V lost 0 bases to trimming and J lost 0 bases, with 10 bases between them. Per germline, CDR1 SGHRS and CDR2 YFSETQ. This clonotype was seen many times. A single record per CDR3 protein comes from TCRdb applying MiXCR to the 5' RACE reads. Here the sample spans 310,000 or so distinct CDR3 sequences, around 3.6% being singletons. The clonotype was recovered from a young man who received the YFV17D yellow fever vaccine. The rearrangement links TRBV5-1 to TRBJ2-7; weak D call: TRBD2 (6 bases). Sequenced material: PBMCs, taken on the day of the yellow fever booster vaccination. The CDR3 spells CASSLVPGGSYEQYV. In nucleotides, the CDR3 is TGCGCCAGCAGCTTGGTGCCCGGGGGCTCCTACGAGCAGTACGTC.